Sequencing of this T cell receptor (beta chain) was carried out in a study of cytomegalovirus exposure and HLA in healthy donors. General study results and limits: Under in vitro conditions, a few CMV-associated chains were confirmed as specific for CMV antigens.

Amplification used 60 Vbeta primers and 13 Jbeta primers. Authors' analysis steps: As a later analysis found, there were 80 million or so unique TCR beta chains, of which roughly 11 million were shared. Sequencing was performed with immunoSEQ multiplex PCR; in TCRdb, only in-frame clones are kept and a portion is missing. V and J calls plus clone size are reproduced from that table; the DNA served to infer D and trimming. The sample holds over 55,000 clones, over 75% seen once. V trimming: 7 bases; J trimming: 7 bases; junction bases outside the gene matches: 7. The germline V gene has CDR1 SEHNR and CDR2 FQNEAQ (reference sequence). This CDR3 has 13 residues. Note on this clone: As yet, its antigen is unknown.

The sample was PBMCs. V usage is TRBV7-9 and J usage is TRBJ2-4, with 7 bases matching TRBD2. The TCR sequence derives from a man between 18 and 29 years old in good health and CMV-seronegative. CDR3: CASIPGGLNIQYF. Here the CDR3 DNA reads TGTGCCAGCATCCCGGGGGGTTTGAACATTCAGTACTTC.